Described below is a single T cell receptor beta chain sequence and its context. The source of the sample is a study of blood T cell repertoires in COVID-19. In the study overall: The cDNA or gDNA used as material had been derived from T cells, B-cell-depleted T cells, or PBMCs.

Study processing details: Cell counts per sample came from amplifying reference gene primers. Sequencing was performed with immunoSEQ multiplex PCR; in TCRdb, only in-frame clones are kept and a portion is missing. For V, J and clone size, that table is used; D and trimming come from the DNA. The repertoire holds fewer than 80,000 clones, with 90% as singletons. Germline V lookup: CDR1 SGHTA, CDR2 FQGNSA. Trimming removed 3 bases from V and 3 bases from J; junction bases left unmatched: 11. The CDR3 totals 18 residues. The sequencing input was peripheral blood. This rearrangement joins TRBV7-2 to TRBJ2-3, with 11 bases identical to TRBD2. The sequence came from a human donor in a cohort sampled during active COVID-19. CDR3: CASSFSAVAGGRTDTQYF. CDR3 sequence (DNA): TGTGCCAGCAGCTTCTCTGCGGTAGCGGGAGGGCGGACAGATACGCAGTATTTT.